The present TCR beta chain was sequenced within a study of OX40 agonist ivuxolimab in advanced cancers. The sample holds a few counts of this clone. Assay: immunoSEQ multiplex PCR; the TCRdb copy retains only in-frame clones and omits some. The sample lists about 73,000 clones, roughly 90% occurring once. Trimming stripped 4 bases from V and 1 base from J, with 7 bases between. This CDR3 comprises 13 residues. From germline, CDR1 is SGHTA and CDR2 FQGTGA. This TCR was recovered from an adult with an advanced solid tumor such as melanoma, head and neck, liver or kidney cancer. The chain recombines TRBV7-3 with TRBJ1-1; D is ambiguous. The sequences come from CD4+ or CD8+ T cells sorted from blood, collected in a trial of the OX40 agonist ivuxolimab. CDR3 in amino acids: CASSYAENTEAFF. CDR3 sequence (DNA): TGTGCCAGCAGCTACGCAGAGAACACTGAAGCTTTCTTT.